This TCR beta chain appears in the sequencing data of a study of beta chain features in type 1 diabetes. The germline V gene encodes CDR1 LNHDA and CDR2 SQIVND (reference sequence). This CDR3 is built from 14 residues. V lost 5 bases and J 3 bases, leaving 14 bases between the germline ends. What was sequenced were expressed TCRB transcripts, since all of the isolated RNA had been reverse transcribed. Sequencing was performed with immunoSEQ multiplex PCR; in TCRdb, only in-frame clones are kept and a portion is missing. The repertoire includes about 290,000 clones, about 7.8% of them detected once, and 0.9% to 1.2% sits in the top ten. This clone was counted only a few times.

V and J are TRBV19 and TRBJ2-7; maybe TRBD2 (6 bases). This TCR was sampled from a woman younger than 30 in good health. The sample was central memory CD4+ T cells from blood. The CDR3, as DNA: TGTGCCAGTAGTCGCGGGAACTTTAACTACGAGCAGTACTTC. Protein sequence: CASSRGNFNYEQYF.